These 15 T cell receptor beta chains came from one sample sequenced in a study of blood T cell repertoires in COVID-19. Some clones are missing from TCRdb's copy, which holds only in-frame ones; the method was immunoSEQ multiplex PCR. The repertoire includes roughly 41,000 clones, about 83% of them detected once, and roughly 47% sits in the top ten. The source material was peripheral blood. Receptors originate from a woman of 80 years or more with acute or convalescent COVID-19.

The DNA of the CDR3 is TGCAGTGCTAAGGCAGGCGTAGGCTACACCTTC. It yields the protein CSAKAGVGYTF. The chain employs TRBV20-1 and TRBJ1-2; D gene uncertain. V was clipped by 4 bases and J by 8 bases, with 11 bases between them. Germline CDR1 is DFQATT and CDR2 is SNEGSKA (reference sequence). This CDR3 has 11 amino acids.

The gene calls are TRBV6-5 and TRBJ1-1, with TRBD1 matching 9 bases. Trimming removed 4 bases from V and 4 bases from J; junction bases left unmatched: 7. The CDR3 is 15 residues long. Germline CDR1 and CDR2: MNHEY and SVGAGI. In nucleotides, the CDR3 is TGTGCCAGCAGTTTCTCACAGGGGGCTGGCACTGAAGCTTTCTTT. This translates into CASSFSQGAGTEAFF.

V and J are TRBV3-1 (or the pseudogene TRBV3-2) and TRBJ1-4, with a weak D call TRBD1 (6 bases). The V gene's germline CDR1 is LGHDT and CDR2 YNNKEL (reference sequence). Trimming shortened V by 4 bases and J by 7 bases, and 16 bases separated the two germline ends. This CDR3 has 15 residues. As DNA, the CDR3 is TGTGCCAGCAGCCCTCAGGGGCAGAGAACTGAAAAACTGTTTTTT. Amino acids: CASSPQGQRTEKLFF.

This clone was picked up one time. The rearrangement uses TRBV7-8 and TRBJ1-4; D uncertain. The CDR3 sequence is 13 residues long. V dropped 6 bases and J dropped 4 bases, with 9 bases sitting between them. The V gene's germline CDR1 is SGHVS and CDR2 FQNEAQ. CDR3 loop: CASSPHNNEKLFF. In DNA form, the CDR3 reads TGTGCCAGCAGTCCTCACAATAATGAAAAACTGTTTTTT. Using reference TRBV7-8 and TRBJ1-4 for the parts outside the CDR3, the full variable domain is GAGVSQSPRYKVAKRGQDVALRCDPISGHVSLFWYQQALGQGPEFLTYFQNEAQLDKSGLPSDRFFAERPEGSVSTLKIQRTQQEDSAVYLCASSPHNNEKLFFGSGTQLSVL.

This chain links TRBV6-6 with TRBJ2-2; 7 nucleotides align to TRBD2. The V and J ends lost 5 bases and 1 base, in that order; junction bases with no gene match: 1. This CDR3 spans 14 amino acids. CDR1 is MNHNY and CDR2 is SVGAGI in the germline V gene (reference sequence). DNA of the CDR3: TGTGCCAGCAGTGCGGGGGTGAACACCGGGGAGCTGTTTTTT. Amino acids: CASSAGVNTGELFF.

V usage is TRBV19 and J usage is TRBJ2-7; D perhaps matches TRBD2 (5 bases). CDR3 length: 15 amino acids. Trimming left V 6 bases short and J 3 bases short, with 18 bases between. Germline V gene data show CDR1 as LNHDA and CDR2 as SQIVND (reference sequence). The CDR3 loop reads CASSSQKGGGYEQYF. The CDR3 region has the DNA TGTGCCAGTAGCTCTCAGAAGGGTGGAGGCTACGAGCAGTACTTC.

J is TRBJ2-7 and V is TRBV3-1 (or the pseudogene TRBV3-2); D is ambiguous. From germline, CDR1 is LGHDT and CDR2 YNNKEL (reference sequence). The V end was cut by 4 bases, the J end by 5 bases, with 15 bases between. CDR3 length: 14 amino acids. The CDR3 DNA follows: TGTGCCAGCAGCCTCGGTCGAGGTCGCCACGAGCAGTACTTC. Translation: CASSLGRGRHEQYF.

The V call is TRBV5-5, the J call TRBJ1-5; possibly TRBD1 for D (6 bases). The germline V gene encodes CDR1 SGHKS and CDR2 YYEKEE (reference sequence). This CDR3 has 16 residues. Trimming removed 4 bases at V and 1 base at J, with 15 bases between. The CDR3 here is CASSTGTPRSNQPQHF. CDR3 sequence (DNA): TGTGCCAGCAGCACTGGGACACCTAGGAGCAATCAGCCCCAGCATTTT.

This chain joins TRBV30 and TRBJ2-5; a possible D gene is TRBD1 (6 bases). Germline V lookup: CDR1 GTSNPN, CDR2 SVGIG (reference sequence). V lost 0 bases and J 5 bases, leaving 13 bases between the germline ends. This CDR3 has 14 amino acids. Here the CDR3 reads CAWSVRGPPETQYF. As DNA, the CDR3 is TGTGCCTGGAGTGTCAGGGGCCCCCCGGAGACCCAGTACTTC.

The rearrangement joins TRBV30 to TRBJ1-4; 7 bases agree with TRBD1. CDR1 and CDR2 from the germline V gene are GTSNPN and SVGIG (reference sequence). The CDR3 covers 16 residues. With V trimmed by 0 bases and J by 8 bases, 12 bases remained unmatched. The CDR3 loop reads CAWSVLPQGLGEKLFF. The CDR3 DNA is TGTGCCTGGAGTGTCCTCCCACAGGGGTTAGGGGAAAAACTGTTTTTT.

This sequence joins TRBV5-8 and TRBJ2-7, with TRBD1 matching over 10 bases. Germline V CDR1 and CDR2: SGHTS, YDEGEE. J gave up 6 bases and V 4 bases, and 7 bases lay outside the gene matches. The CDR3 loop spans 14 amino acids. The CDR3 DNA reads TGTGCCAGCAGCAGGCCGGGACAGGGGTTCGAGCAGTACTTC. Translated, it gives CASSRPGQGFEQYF.

The rearrangement links TRBV5-1 to TRBJ2-2; no clear D. Germline CDR1 and CDR2: SGHRS and YFSETQ. Between the trimmed V and J ends, which lost 4 bases and 4 bases, there was a span of 11 bases. There are 14 residues in the CDR3. This CDR3 is CASSVNSFTGELFF. As DNA, the CDR3 is TGCGCCAGCAGCGTTAACAGCTTCACCGGGGAGCTGTTTTTT.

The chain carries TRBV2 and TRBJ1-3, with D possibly matching TRBD1 (6 bases). In germline, CDR1 is SNHLY, CDR2 FYNNEI. The CDR3 extends over 13 amino acids. The V gene lost 6 bases and the J gene lost 4 bases, with 10 bases spanning the gap. The CDR3 DNA is TGTGCCAGCAGCACAGGGTACGGAAACACCATATATTTT. Translation gives CASSTGYGNTIYF.

This chain uses TRBV19 with TRBJ1-6, with 10 positions matching TRBD1. Germline CDR1 and CDR2: LNHDA and SQIVND (reference sequence). There are 15 residues in the CDR3. The trim removed 5 bases at V and 9 bases at J, leaving 7 bases unmatched. CDR3 region: CASSPGDRGSSPLHF. In nucleotides, the CDR3 is TGTGCCAGTAGTCCTGGGGACAGGGGTAGTTCACCCCTCCACTTT.

The chain carries TRBV6-6 and TRBJ2-4; a possible D gene is TRBD1 (6 bases). The germline V gene has CDR1 MNHNY and CDR2 SVGAGI (reference sequence). This CDR3 spans 14 amino acids. V was clipped by 5 bases and J by 6 bases, with 14 bases between them. CDR3 coding DNA: TGTGCCAGCAGTCCGCCGGGACAAGTAAACATTCAGTACTTC. Its translation: CASSPPGQVNIQYF.